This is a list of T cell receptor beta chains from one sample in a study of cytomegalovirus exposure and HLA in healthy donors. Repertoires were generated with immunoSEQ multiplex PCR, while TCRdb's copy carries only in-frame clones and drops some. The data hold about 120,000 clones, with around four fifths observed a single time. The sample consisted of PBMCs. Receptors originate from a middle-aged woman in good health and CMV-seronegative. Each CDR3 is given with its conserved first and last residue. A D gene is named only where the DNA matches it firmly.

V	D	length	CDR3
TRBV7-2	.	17	CASSLEAYSNSGNTIYF
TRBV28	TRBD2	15	CASSLDSSGRVGQFF
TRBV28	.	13	CASSLDFPPQQYF
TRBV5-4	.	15	CATPLKPGQPYGYTF
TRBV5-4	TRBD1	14	CASSPGTEVSPLHF
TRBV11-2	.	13	CASSLGLAYEQYF
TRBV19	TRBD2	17	CASRKLSGRFGTDTQYF
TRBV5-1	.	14	CASSRGGERETQYF
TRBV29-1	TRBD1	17	CSARQGAEVPFQETQYF
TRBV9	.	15	CASSVGTRGHHEQYF
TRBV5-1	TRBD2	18	CASRTPLAGGANTGELFF
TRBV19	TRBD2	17	CASSISGGGTRPDTQYF
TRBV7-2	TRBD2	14	CASSLAFQRGEQYF
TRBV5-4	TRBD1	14	CASSLRDRAYEQYF
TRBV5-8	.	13	CASSLGSADTQYF
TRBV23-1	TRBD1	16	CASSRGKGQNSYEQYF
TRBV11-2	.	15	CASSLEQGSGNTIYF
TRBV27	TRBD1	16	CASSSSYPQGVYGYTF
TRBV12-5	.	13	CASGHTTEQPQHF
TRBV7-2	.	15	CASSKEGLLSYEQYF
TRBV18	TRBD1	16	CASSPRGQGVRYEQYF
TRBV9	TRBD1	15	CASSPRTGGSYEQYF